Presented here are 7 T cell receptor beta chains from one specimen sequenced in a study of Tregs in tolerant kidney transplant recipients. Sequenced by immunoSEQ multiplex PCR; TCRdb stores in-frame clones only, minus some. The table lists more than 60,000 clones, 85% to 90% of them singletons. Sequenced here: CD4+ T cells from blood, sampled before the transplant. Source of these receptors: a human donor who received a combined kidney and bone marrow transplant.

This rearrangement joins TRBV6-5 to TRBJ1-2; tentatively, D is TRBD1 (5 bases). CDR1 and CDR2 (germline): MNHEY, SVGAGI. This CDR3 contains 11 residues. The V gene lost 3 bases and the J gene lost 8 bases, with 7 bases spanning the gap. The CDR3 region is CASSYQGGYTF. In nucleotides, the CDR3 is TGTGCCAGCAGTTATCAGGGAGGCTACACCTTC.

CDR3 protein: CASSVGQGRDIQYF. Written as DNA, the CDR3 is TGTGCCAGCAGCGTAGGACAGGGAAGGGACATTCAGTACTTC. The chain links TRBV9 to TRBJ2-4; 7 nucleotides line up with TRBD1. CDR1 and CDR2 (germline): SGDLS, YYNGEE. V lost 0 bases, J lost 8 bases, and 5 bases stayed unmatched. This CDR3 region has 14 residues.

The rearrangement joins TRBV5-1 to TRBJ2-3; 10 nucleotides line up with TRBD2. Unmatched junction bases numbered 0, after V lost 2 bases and J lost 0 bases. CDR1 and CDR2 from the germline V gene are SGHRS and YFSETQ. The CDR3 totals 15 residues. The CDR3 nucleotides read TGCGCCAGCAGCTTACTAGCGGGAAGCACAGATACGCAGTATTTT. It translates to CASSLLAGSTDTQYF.

The chain employs TRBV7-3 and TRBJ2-3, with TRBD2 identical over 8 bases. The CDR3 totals 18 residues. CDR1 and CDR2 (germline): SGHTA, FQGTGA. V was clipped by 1 base and J by 1 base; unmatched bases: 10. CDR3 region: CASSLMAGGRSGTDTQYF. The CDR3 DNA follows: TGTGCCAGCAGCTTAATGGCGGGAGGCCGGTCGGGCACAGATACGCAGTATTTT.

V is TRBV7-8 and J is TRBJ2-7; D may be TRBD1 (6 bases). Per germline, CDR1 SGHVS and CDR2 FQNEAQ. V was trimmed by 0 bases and J by 2 bases, leaving 11 bases between them. This CDR3 contains 15 residues. The CDR3 loop reads CASSLAPGDAYEQYF. The CDR3 DNA follows: TGTGCCAGCAGCTTAGCGCCAGGGGATGCCTACGAGCAGTACTTC.

The chain uses TRBV2 and TRBJ2-1; 8 nucleotides match TRBD2. J was trimmed by 4 bases and V by 4 bases; bases with no gene match: 12. CDR3 length: 17 amino acids. Germline CDR1 and CDR2: SNHLY and FYNNEI. The CDR3: CASSGLPLAELYNEQFF. The CDR3 nucleotides read TGTGCCAGCAGTGGACTCCCACTAGCGGAGCTATACAATGAGCAGTTCTTC.

This chain links TRBV7-2 with TRBJ2-5; D possibly corresponds to TRBD2 (5 bases). The CDR3 contains 13 residues. CDR1 is SGHTA, CDR2 FQGNSA, per germline. Trimming left V 3 bases short and J 2 bases short, with 7 bases between. CDR3 amino acids: CASSFVAQETQYF. The CDR3 DNA follows: TGTGCCAGCAGCTTCGTAGCGCAAGAGACCCAGTACTTC.